A selection of T cell receptor beta chains follows, all from one sample in a study of shared clonotypes between healthy human individuals. The repertoire was sequenced with immunoSEQ multiplex PCR; TCRdb's copy has only in-frame clones and lacks some. The table lists about 340,000 clones, less than 85% of them singletons. Input material: memory CD4+ T cells sorted from blood. The receptors originated from a man younger than 40 in good health. Both conserved end residues are part of each CDR3. D genes are given only for firm matches. Only part of the rows carry a size: once, few, many, or a class if the clone is expanded.

j_call: TRBJ2-1; clone_size: .; d_call: .; v_call: TRBV5-1; cdr3_aa: CASSLGTNTDEQFF; cdr3_nt: TGCGCCAGCAGCTTGGGGACTAATACCGATGAGCAGTTCTTC
j_call: TRBJ1-3; clone_size: .; d_call: TRBD1; v_call: TRBV29-1; cdr3_aa: CSVLTGSGNTIYF; cdr3_nt: TGCAGCGTCCTGACAGGGAGCGGAAACACCATATATTTT
j_call: TRBJ2-5; clone_size: .; d_call: .; v_call: TRBV7-9; cdr3_aa: CASSPIGGVETQYF; cdr3_nt: TGTGCCAGCAGCCCTATAGGGGGAGTGGAGACCCAGTACTTC
j_call: TRBJ2-6; clone_size: .; d_call: .; v_call: TRBV5-1; cdr3_aa: CASKRTSGANVLTF; cdr3_nt: TGCGCCAGCAAGAGAACGTCTGGGGCCAACGTCCTGACTTTC
j_call: TRBJ2-5; clone_size: .; d_call: TRBD2; v_call: TRBV11-2; cdr3_aa: CASSSIAGGPPETQYF; cdr3_nt: TGTGCCAGCAGCTCCATAGCGGGAGGGCCTCCAGAGACCCAGTACTTC
j_call: TRBJ1-1; clone_size: .; d_call: .; v_call: TRBV7-9; cdr3_aa: CASSSAMGNTEAFF; cdr3_nt: TGTGCCAGCAGCTCCGCCATGGGGAACACTGAAGCTTTCTTT
j_call: TRBJ2-7; clone_size: .; d_call: TRBD2; v_call: TRBV7-6; cdr3_aa: CASSSSGARSEQYF; cdr3_nt: TGTGCCAGCAGCTCTAGCGGGGCCCGTTCGGAGCAGTACTTC
j_call: TRBJ1-1; clone_size: .; d_call: .; v_call: TRBV27; cdr3_aa: CASSFYLNSGARAEAFF; cdr3_nt: TGTGCCAGCAGTTTCTATCTTAATTCAGGGGCTCGAGCTGAAGCTTTCTTT
j_call: TRBJ2-2; clone_size: .; d_call: .; v_call: TRBV2; cdr3_aa: CASRTGNTGELFF; cdr3_nt: TGTGCCAGCAGAACAGGAAACACCGGGGAGCTGTTTTTT
j_call: TRBJ2-7; clone_size: many; d_call: .; v_call: TRBV5-6; cdr3_aa: CASSYGWEPTYEQYF; cdr3_nt: TGTGCCAGCAGCTACGGCTGGGAACCCACCTACGAGCAGTACTTC
j_call: TRBJ2-7; clone_size: .; d_call: .; v_call: TRBV14; cdr3_aa: CASSQTYEQYF; cdr3_nt: TGTGCCAGCAGCCAAACCTACGAGCAGTACTTC
j_call: TRBJ1-4; clone_size: .; d_call: TRBD1; v_call: TRBV7-9; cdr3_aa: CASSRGTGAGEKLFF; cdr3_nt: TGTGCCAGCAGCCGCGGGACAGGGGCCGGTGAAAAACTGTTTTTT
j_call: TRBJ1-5; clone_size: few; d_call: TRBD1; v_call: TRBV5-1; cdr3_aa: CASSAETGNQPQHF; cdr3_nt: TGCGCCAGCAGCGCGGAGACAGGGAACCAGCCCCAGCATTTT